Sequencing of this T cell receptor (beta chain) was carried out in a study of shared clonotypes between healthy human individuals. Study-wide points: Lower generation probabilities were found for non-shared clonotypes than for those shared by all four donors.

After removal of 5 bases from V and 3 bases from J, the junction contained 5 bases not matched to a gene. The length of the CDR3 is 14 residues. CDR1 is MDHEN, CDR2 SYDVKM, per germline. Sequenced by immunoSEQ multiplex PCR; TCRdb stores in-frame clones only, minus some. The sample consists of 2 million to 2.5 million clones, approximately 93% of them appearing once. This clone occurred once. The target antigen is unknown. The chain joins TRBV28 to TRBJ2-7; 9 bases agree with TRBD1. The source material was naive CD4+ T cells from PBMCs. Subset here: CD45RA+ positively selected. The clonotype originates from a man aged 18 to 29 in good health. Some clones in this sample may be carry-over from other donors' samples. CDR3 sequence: CASSVRDRDYEQYF. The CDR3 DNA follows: TGTGCCAGCAGTGTTCGGGACAGGGACTACGAGCAGTACTTC.